This T cell receptor beta chain was captured by sequencing in a study of T cells in Graves' hyperthyroidism and ophthalmopathy. Points from the study as a whole: Expanded thyroid clonotypes (above 0.001) were mostly also found in blood.

The TCR beta CDR3 regions underwent amplification using RNA transcripts as the source. When the TCR CDR3 underwent first-round RT-PCR, the HTBI primer set was used. In TCRdb, the multiplex PCR reads were re-called with MiXCR into one record per CDR3 protein. The table shows about 260,000 distinct CDR3 sequences, with roughly 22% occurring only once. Comment on this clonotype: The antigen is not known. A read error may be the cause here, since a much bigger clone is one base away.

CDR3 length: 16 residues. From germline, CDR1 is SGHNT and CDR2 YENEEA. Diagnoses were made from clinical symptoms, serum measures (thyroxine and TRAb), thyroid ultrasound and orbital computed tomography. The source material was blood. The receptor was derived from a man aged 25-45 years with Graves' ophthalmopathy. The V and J genes are TRBV11-3 and TRBJ2-3, with TRBD2 identical over 8 bases. The CDR3 reads CASSQEGTRDSDAQYF. Here the CDR3 DNA reads TGTGCCAGCAGTCAGGAGGGGACTAGGGACTCAGATGCGCAGTATTTT.